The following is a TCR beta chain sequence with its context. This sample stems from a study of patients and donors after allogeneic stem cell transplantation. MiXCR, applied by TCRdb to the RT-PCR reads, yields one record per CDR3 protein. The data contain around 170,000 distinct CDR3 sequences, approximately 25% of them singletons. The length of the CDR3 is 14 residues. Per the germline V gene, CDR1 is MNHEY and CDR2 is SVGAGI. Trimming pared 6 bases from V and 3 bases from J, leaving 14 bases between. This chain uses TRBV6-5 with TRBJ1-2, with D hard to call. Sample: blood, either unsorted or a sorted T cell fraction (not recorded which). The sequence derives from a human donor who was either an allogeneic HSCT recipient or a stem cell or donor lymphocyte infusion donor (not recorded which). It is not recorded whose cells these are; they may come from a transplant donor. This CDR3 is CASRTLDGYYGYTF. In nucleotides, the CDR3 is TGTGCCAGCAGAACTCTGGACGGCTACTATGGCTACACCTTC.